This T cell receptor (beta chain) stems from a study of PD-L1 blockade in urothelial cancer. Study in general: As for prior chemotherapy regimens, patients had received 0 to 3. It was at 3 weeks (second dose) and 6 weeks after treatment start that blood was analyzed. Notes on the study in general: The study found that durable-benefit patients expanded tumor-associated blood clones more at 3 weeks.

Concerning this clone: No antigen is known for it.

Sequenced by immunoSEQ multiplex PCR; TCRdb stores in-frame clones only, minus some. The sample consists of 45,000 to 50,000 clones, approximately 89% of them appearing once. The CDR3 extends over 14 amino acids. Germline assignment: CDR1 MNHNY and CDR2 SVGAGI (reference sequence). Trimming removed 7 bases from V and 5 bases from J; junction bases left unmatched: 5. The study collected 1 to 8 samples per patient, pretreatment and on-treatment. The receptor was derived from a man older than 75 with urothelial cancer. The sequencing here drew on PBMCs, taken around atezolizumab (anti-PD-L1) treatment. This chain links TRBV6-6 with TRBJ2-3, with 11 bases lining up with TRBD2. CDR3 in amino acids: CASKLAGDQDTQYF. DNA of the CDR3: TGTGCCAGCAAACTAGCGGGAGATCAAGATACGCAGTATTTT.